The 9 T cell receptor beta chains below come from one sample, sequenced in a study of shared clonotypes between healthy human individuals. TCRdb's table, derived via immunoSEQ multiplex PCR, lists solely in-frame clones and lacks some. The profile covers roughly 500,000 clones, with 70% to 80% appearing a single time and 10% to 15% taken by the ten largest. The sample was PBMCs. The receptor source for this set is a woman aged 35 to 49 in good health. Some clones in this sample may be carry-over from other donors' samples.

The chain is built from TRBV28 and TRBJ1-5, with unresolved D. From germline, CDR1 is MDHEN and CDR2 SYDVKM. The CDR3 totals 12 residues. Between the trimmed V and J ends, which lost 8 bases and 3 bases, there was a span of 8 bases. The CDR3 sequence is CASLTNNQPQHF. For the CDR3, the DNA is TGTGCCAGCCTTACCAACAATCAGCCCCAGCATTTT.

This chain joins TRBV7-2 and TRBJ2-3, with 9 bases matching TRBD1. J lost 7 bases, V lost 4 bases, and 3 bases had no gene match. The germline gives CDR1 SGHTA, CDR2 FQGNSA. The CDR3 spans 13 residues. The CDR3 nucleotides are TGTGCCAGCAGCTCGGGACAGGGTAATACGCAGTATTTT. Encoded protein: CASSSGQGNTQYF.

This sequence joins TRBV14 and TRBJ1-3; D is unresolved. Germline CDR1 and CDR2: SGHDN and FVKESK. Trimming took 0 bases from V and 8 from J, leaving 5 bases between them. CDR3 size: 12 residues. The CDR3 nucleotides are TGTGCCAGCAGCCAAGATAGGTACACCATATATTTT. Encoded protein: CASSQDRYTIYF.

V and J are TRBV4-1 and TRBJ1-3; D unresolved. The CDR3 totals 16 residues. The germline gives CDR1 MGHRA, CDR2 YSYEKL. Trimming cost V 1 base and J 0 bases, with 10 bases left between them. The CDR3 is CASSQGAAYSGNTIYF. In nucleotides, the CDR3 is TGCGCCAGCAGCCAAGGGGCAGCCTACTCTGGAAACACCATATATTTT.

The rearrangement uses TRBV5-8 and TRBJ2-5, with 7 positions matching TRBD2. Germline V gene sequence: CDR1 SGHTS, CDR2 YDEGEE. This CDR3 contains 14 residues. The V gene end was trimmed by 0 bases and the J gene end by 4 bases; junction bases not matched to a gene: 3. CDR3: CASSLGGGRETQYF. The CDR3 DNA reads TGTGCCAGCAGCTTGGGGGGAGGGAGAGAGACCCAGTACTTC.

This clone was counted only a few times. This same CDR3 is encoded by further DNA sequences in the sample. The genes are TRBV28 and TRBJ1-2; no definite D call. Trimming took off 4 bases at V and 1 base at J, with 4 bases between the two ends. The length of the CDR3 is 12 residues. Germline CDR1 MDHEN, CDR2 SYDVKM. DNA for the CDR3: TGTGCCAGCAGTTCCAGTAACTATGGCTACACCTTC. Translating gives CASSSSNYGYTF.

The V call is TRBV4-2, the J call TRBJ2-1, with 8 nucleotides matching TRBD2. Trimming took 1 base from V and 9 from J; bases not matched to a gene: 11. The germline gives CDR1 LGHNA, CDR2 YNFKEQ. The CDR3 totals 16 residues. DNA for the CDR3: TGTGCCAGCAGCCAAGGGGGCGGGGGGACTGAGGTTGAGCAGTTCTTC. Amino acids: CASSQGGGGTEVEQFF.

The rearrangement uses TRBV11-2 and TRBJ2-7; D remains ambiguous. This CDR3 has 14 amino acids. Deletions cut 5 bases from V and 6 bases from J, with 17 bases between. Germline V gene data show CDR1 as SGHAT and CDR2 as FQNNGV. For the CDR3, the DNA is TGTGCCAGCAGCCCAGACCACCGAATCGGCGAGCAGTACTTC. Translating it yields CASSPDHRIGEQYF.

The genes are TRBV7-9 and TRBJ2-2; D is tentatively TRBD1 or TRBD2 (5 bases each). The V gene's germline CDR1 is SEHNR and CDR2 FQNEAQ (reference sequence). The CDR3 is 15 residues long. With 9 bases removed from V and 6 bases from J, the gap between germline ends came to 20 bases. The CDR3 DNA is TGTGCCAGGGGGCCCCGGGACGATGGCGCCGGGGAGCTGTTTTTT. Encoded protein: CARGPRDDGAGELFF.